The 27 T cell receptor beta chains below come from one sample, sequenced in a study of CD8 T cells in ankylosing spondylitis (dated by TCRdb to the late 2010s). The method was 5' RACE. The sample was run on an Illumina HiSeq 2500. Using fastp trimming at Q25 and MiXCR clonotype assembly, TCRdb reanalyzed the public sequencing data and kept in-frame beta chains. A single entry per CDR3 protein holds the most common genes and DNA from its merged rows. The sample table lists hundreds of thousands of distinct CDR3 sequences, roughly 18% of them with a count of one. The ten biggest clones cover approximately 1% of the sample. The study at large found these results: Blood from ankylosing spondylitis patients appeared to be characterized by a TCR beta motif made up of 8 or 9 highly homologous amino acid variants.

No antigen has been identified for these receptors. Material: blood, either unsorted or a sorted T cell fraction (not recorded which). All receptors derive from a male donor with ankylosing spondylitis.

This clonotype was recorded a few times. The chain combines TRBV25-1 with TRBJ2-3; weak D call: TRBD2 (6 bases). Germline V gene lookup returns CDR1 MGHDK and CDR2 SYGVNS. V gave up 0 bases and J gave up 6 bases, with 13 bases separating them. This CDR3 region has 15 residues. This CDR3 reads CASSEYAGNTDTQYF. CDR3 DNA sequence: TGTGCCAGCAGTGAATATGCGGGGAACACGGATACGCAGTATTTT.

There are many counts of this clonotype. The rearrangement joins TRBV5-1 to TRBJ2-1, with 9 bases aligning to TRBD2. V gave up 4 bases and J gave up 4 bases; unmatched junction bases: 6. The CDR3 contains 15 residues. CDR1 and CDR2 (germline): SGHRS, YFSETQ. The CDR3: CASSIPSGNYNEQFF. CDR3 nucleotides: TGCGCCAGCAGCATCCCTAGCGGGAATTACAATGAGCAGTTCTTC.

This chain connects TRBV4-3 to TRBJ1-1, with 9 bases matching TRBD1. This CDR3 region has 16 residues. V lost 0 bases and J lost 6; bases outside the gene matches: 8. Germline V gene lookup returns CDR1 LGHNA and CDR2 YSLEER. The CDR3 reads CASSQEGTGLQAEAFF. In DNA, the CDR3 is TGCGCCAGCAGCCAAGAGGGGACAGGGTTACAAGCTGAAGCTTTCTTT.

This clonotype was seen more than once but under ten times. The chain combines TRBV20-1 with TRBJ2-1, with D perhaps matching TRBD1 (6 bases). V lost 6 bases and J 4 bases, leaving 16 bases between the germline ends. CDR3 length: 14 residues. In germline, CDR1 is DFQATT, CDR2 SNEGSKA (reference sequence). The CDR3 sequence: CSALGGLGYNEQFF. The CDR3 DNA reads as TGCAGTGCCCTAGGGGGATTAGGGTACAATGAGCAGTTCTTC.

This clonotype was detected many times. V gene TRBV9 combines with J gene TRBJ1-3; D gene uncertain. V lost 3 bases to trimming and J lost 0 bases, with 16 bases between them. The germline CDR1 and CDR2 sequences are SGDLS and YYNGEE. The CDR3 is 17 amino acids. CDR3 nucleotide sequence: TGTGCCAGCAGCGGATCGGGCCGATTCAGCTCTGGAAACACCATATATTTT. Its protein is CASSGSGRFSSGNTIYF.

This clonotype was seen at least ten times. The V gene is TRBV12-3 or TRBV12-4, the J gene TRBJ2-3; TRBD1 or TRBD2 may be the D gene (5 bases each). Trimming stripped 4 bases from V and 0 bases from J, with 11 bases between. The CDR3 loop spans 15 amino acids. CDR3 bases: TGTGCCAGCAGTTCTCCGGGACCAAGCACAGATACGCAGTATTTT. Translation gives CASSSPGPSTDTQYF.

The table lists this clonotype with many counts. This chain uses TRBV5-1 with TRBJ2-7, with D hard to call. In germline, CDR1 is SGHRS, CDR2 YFSETQ. Deletions cut 5 bases from V and 3 bases from J, with 15 bases between. The CDR3 is made up of 14 amino acids. Here the CDR3 reads CASSSGGAGYEQYF. DNA for the CDR3: TGCGCCAGCAGTTCAGGCGGCGCCGGCTACGAGCAGTACTTC. The full variable domain, completed using reference TRBV5-1 and TRBJ2-7, is KAGVTQTPRYLIKTRGQQVTLSCSPISGHRSVSWYQQTPGQGLQFLFEYFSETQRNKGNFPGRFSGRQFSNSRSEMNVSTLELGDSALYLCASSSGGAGYEQYFGPGTRLTVT.

The CDR3 here is CASTLSTGRGYNNEQFF. The DNA of the CDR3 is TGTGCCAGCACCCTTAGTACCGGGAGGGGGTATAACAATGAGCAGTTCTTC. The chain links TRBV12-3 or TRBV12-4 to TRBJ2-1, with TRBD2 identical over 8 bases. The CDR3 sequence is 17 residues long. Losses at the gene ends were 7 bases for V and 5 bases for J; bases not matched to a gene: 16.

DNA of the CDR3: TGCAGTGCTACCCATCCGACCGGTGGGACTGAAGCTTTCTTT. It codes for CSATHPTGGTEAFF. The chain is built from TRBV20-1 and TRBJ1-1; D is undetermined. Germline loops: CDR1 DFQATT, CDR2 SNEGSKA (reference sequence). V was shortened by 4 bases and J by 5 bases, with 17 bases between the two germline ends. This CDR3 comprises 14 residues.

The chain links TRBV12-3 or TRBV12-4 to TRBJ1-5; 7 bases fit TRBD1. V gave up 3 bases and J gave up 1 base; unmatched junction bases: 9. The CDR3 loop spans 17 amino acids. The CDR3 region is CASSFALGDRSNQPQHF. The DNA of the CDR3 is TGTGCCAGCAGTTTTGCTCTAGGGGACAGAAGCAATCAGCCCCAGCATTTT.

Many counts were recorded for this clonotype. This chain links TRBV5-1 with TRBJ1-2, with D hard to call. Germline V gene data show CDR1 as SGHRS and CDR2 as YFSETQ. The CDR3 consists of 13 residues. V shed 0 bases and J shed 4 bases, with 7 bases lying between them. CDR3 loop: CASSLADRYGYTF. The CDR3 coding sequence is TGCGCCAGCAGCTTGGCTGACCGCTATGGCTACACCTTC.

This clonotype was detected only a few times. This rearrangement joins TRBV20-1 to TRBJ2-7; 8 nucleotides match TRBD2. There are 15 residues in the CDR3. V shed 1 base and J 0 bases; nucleotides not matched to a gene: 5. Germline lookup yields CDR1 DFQATT and CDR2 SNEGSKA (reference sequence). The CDR3 DNA sequence: TGCAGTGCTAGAGGTTTAGCGGGGAGCTCCTACGAGCAGTACTTC. This translates into CSARGLAGSSYEQYF.

The chain employs TRBV7-2 and TRBJ2-6; D is unresolved. This CDR3 has 15 amino acids. CDR1 is SGHTA, CDR2 FQGNSA, per germline. V was clipped by 0 bases and J by 2 bases, with 5 bases between them. CDR3 nucleotide sequence: TGTGCCAGCAGCTTAGCAAGCACTGGGGCCAACGTCCTGACTTTC. Its translation: CASSLASTGANVLTF.

J is TRBJ1-1 and V is TRBV6-5; D not certain. The CDR3 contains 14 residues. V was trimmed by 2 bases and J by 1 base, leaving 8 bases between them. Germline V gene sequence: CDR1 MNHEY, CDR2 SVGAGI. CDR3: CASSYEAGNTEAFF. The CDR3 region has the DNA TGTGCCAGCAGTTACGAGGCAGGGAACACTGAAGCTTTCTTT.

This clonotype was detected only a few times. The CDR3 loop reads CASSPLGSGNTEAFF. CDR3 DNA sequence: TGTGCCAGCAGCCCTCTGGGGAGCGGGAACACTGAAGCTTTCTTT. The V and J genes are TRBV4-2 and TRBJ1-1; D uncertain. Trimming removed 4 bases at V and 1 base at J, with 13 bases between. Germline CDR1 reads LGHNA; CDR2 reads YNFKEQ. This CDR3 is built from 15 residues.

Only a few counts were recorded for this clonotype. The CDR3 DNA reads as TGCGCCAGCAGCTTGGCCCCGGGGGCTGGGGCCAACGTCCTGACTTTC. It translates to CASSLAPGAGANVLTF. The chain joins TRBV5-1 to TRBJ2-6; perhaps TRBD2 as D (6 bases). Between the trimmed V and J ends, which lost 0 bases and 2 bases, there was a span of 9 bases. The CDR3 length is 16 residues. Germline V gene sequence: CDR1 SGHRS, CDR2 YFSETQ.

This clonotype was found many times. The genes are TRBV6-2 or TRBV6-3 and TRBJ2-5; D gene uncertain. The CDR3 is 13 amino acids. The germline V gene has CDR1 MNHEY and CDR2 SVGEGT. V was clipped by 6 bases and J by 4 bases, with 12 bases between them. CDR3 bases: TGTGCCAGCAGACGAGACTTACGAGAGACCCAGTACTTC. Translating it yields CASRRDLRETQYF.

This sequence joins TRBV2 and TRBJ1-1; D unresolved. CDR1 and CDR2 from the germline V gene are SNHLY and FYNNEI. The CDR3 is 13 residues long. With 10 bases removed from V and 0 bases from J, the gap between germline ends came to 12 bases. CDR3 sequence (DNA): TGTGCCACAAGGCAGGAGATGAACACTGAAGCTTTCTTT. This translates into CATRQEMNTEAFF.

The chain carries TRBV11-2 and TRBJ1-5; weak D call: TRBD1 (5 bases). Germline lookup yields CDR1 SGHAT and CDR2 FQNNGV. Between the trimmed V and J ends, which lost 5 bases and 5 bases, there was a span of 10 bases. The CDR3 is 13 residues long. The CDR3 reads CASSQDTYQPQHF. The CDR3 bases are TGTGCCAGCAGCCAGGACACCTATCAGCCCCAGCATTTT.

The rearrangement links TRBV29-1 to TRBJ2-1; no clear D. V was trimmed by 6 bases and J by 3 bases, leaving 9 bases between them. Germline V CDR1 and CDR2: SQVTM, ANQGSEA. There are 12 residues in the CDR3. CDR3 sequence (DNA): TGCAGCGTAGATAACGGCTACAATGAGCAGTTCTTC. Translating gives CSVDNGYNEQFF.

In this sample, this clonotype turned up many times. The chain is built from TRBV12-3 or TRBV12-4 and TRBJ2-1; D ambiguous. V was clipped by 0 bases and J by 6 bases, with 6 bases between them. The CDR3 runs to 13 residues. The CDR3 spells CASSLAPVNEQFF. DNA for the CDR3: TGTGCCAGCAGTTTAGCGCCAGTCAATGAGCAGTTCTTC.

This clonotype was detected a few times. The chain carries TRBV20-1 and TRBJ2-5; 15 nucleotides align to TRBD2. This CDR3 region has 18 residues. V lost 1 base, J lost 4 bases, and 10 bases stayed unmatched. The germline V gene has CDR1 DFQATT and CDR2 SNEGSKA (reference sequence). The CDR3 here is CSARVLTGTSGGRETQYF. The CDR3 DNA sequence: TGCAGTGCTAGAGTCCTAACCGGGACTAGCGGGGGGAGAGAGACCCAGTACTTC.

This clonotype was counted a few times. The CDR3 region has the DNA TGTGCCAGCTATACCCCGGCCCAAGGCGCTGAAGCTTTCTTT. It codes for CASYTPAQGAEAFF. The V gene is TRBV27, the J gene TRBJ1-1; D ambiguous. V lost 8 bases and J lost 6, with 19 bases in between. The V gene's germline CDR1 is MNHEY and CDR2 SMNVEV (reference sequence). The CDR3 consists of 14 residues.

This clonotype was picked up a small number of times. The chain carries TRBV9 and TRBJ2-2; D might be TRBD1 (5 bases). Germline values: CDR1 SGDLS, CDR2 YYNGEE. The CDR3 covers 16 residues. Trimming stripped 0 bases from V and 1 base from J, with 10 bases between. CDR3 bases: TGTGCCAGCAGCGTAGGCGCAGGGCAGAACACCGGGGAGCTGTTTTTT. Translating gives CASSVGAGQNTGELFF.

This clonotype was observed a few times. This sequence joins TRBV3-1 and TRBJ2-7; 8 bases are shared with TRBD2. The CDR3 has 15 residues. Germline V gene lookup returns CDR1 LGHDT and CDR2 YNNKEL (reference sequence). Unmatched junction bases numbered 10, after V lost 4 bases and J lost 5 bases. The chain's CDR3 is CASSRAGGFDNEQYF. As DNA, the CDR3 is TGTGCCAGCAGCCGGGCGGGGGGCTTTGACAACGAGCAGTACTTC.

This clonotype was seen ten or more times. The chain combines TRBV7-2 with TRBJ1-2; D may be TRBD1 (5 bases). The CDR3 consists of 15 residues. The V gene's germline CDR1 is SGHTA and CDR2 FQGNSA. The V and J ends lost 3 bases and 2 bases respectively, with 13 bases between them. The CDR3 coding sequence is TGTGCCAGCAGCTTTTCCCCGGGACGGAACTATGGCTACACCTTC. Residues: CASSFSPGRNYGYTF. The full variable domain, its missing parts supplied by reference TRBV7-2 and TRBJ1-2, is GAGVSQSPSNKVTEKGKDVELRCDPISGHTALYWYRQSLGQGLEFLIYFQGNSAPDKSGLPSDRFSAERTGGSVSTLTIQRTQQEDSAVYLCASSFSPGRNYGYTFGSGTRLTVV.

CDR3 residues: CAISRDRANSPLHF. Here the CDR3 DNA reads TGTGCCATCTCCCGGGACAGGGCTAATTCACCCCTCCACTTT. The chain couples TRBV10-3 to TRBJ1-6; 9 nucleotides match TRBD1. The length of the CDR3 is 14 residues. The J segment lost 6 bases and the V segment lost 8 bases, leaving 5 bases of the junction unmatched. Germline V gene sequence: CDR1 ENHRY, CDR2 SYGVKD.